This entry concerns a single T cell receptor beta chain. This sample is part of a study of OX40 agonist ivuxolimab in advanced cancers. In the study overall: The study enrolled dose-escalation patients with hepatocellular carcinoma, melanoma, renal cell or head and neck cancer.

Profiled with immunoSEQ multiplex PCR; TCRdb holds only in-frame clones, not every one. The data hold 60,000 to 70,000 clones, with roughly 90% observed a single time. Here the sequenced sample was CD4+ or CD8+ T cells sorted from blood, taken in a trial of the OX40 agonist ivuxolimab. This TCR was recovered from an adult with an advanced solid tumor such as melanoma, head and neck, liver or kidney cancer.

Written as DNA, the CDR3 is TGCGCCAGCAGCCAAGTTGGGCAGGGGTCCGAGCAGTACTTC. Translating it yields CASSQVGQGSEQYF. V gene TRBV4-3 combines with J gene TRBJ2-7; tentative D call: TRBD1 (6 bases). The CDR3 totals 14 residues. The germline V and J ends were trimmed by 1 base and 6 bases, with 13 bases remaining between them. In germline, CDR1 is LGHNA, CDR2 YSLEER.